The entry below describes one T cell receptor (beta chain). The target of this receptor is not known. This may come from a read error, since a much larger clone is one base off. The library was produced with multiplex PCR. The sequencer was an Illumina HiSeq 2500. TCRbeta libraries were constructed through three rounds of nested PCR with primers (Table S4) according to protocols adapted from ARM-PCR. Before sequencing, PCR products in the 200-500 bp range were cut out of the gel and cleaned up using the QIAquick gel extraction kit. Regarding the original processing steps: Trimmomatic was used to clean the reads, FLASH merged the cleaned reads into complete CDR3 sequences, and MiTCR assigned the sequences to V(D)J germline segments. Clonal diversity was calculated as the inverse Simpson's index using VDJtools. A read counted as productive if the sequence was in-frame and lacked a premature stop codon. In-frame beta chains were kept once TCRdb had trimmed the public reads at Q25 with fastp and called clones with MiXCR. All rows with the same CDR3 protein become a single entry with the most common DNA and genes. The V and J calls and clone size are TCRdb's, not the authors'. The sample profile shows roughly 120,000 distinct CDR3 sequences; 60% to 70% of them were found once. Roughly 19% of the sample is in the top ten clones.

The data stem from a study of tumor and adjacent non-tumor tissue in lung cancer (dated by TCRdb to the late 2010s). Background on the whole study: Of the cohort, over 9 patients had adenocarcinoma, 2 had squamous cell carcinoma and 1 had small cell lung cancer. The 15 enrolled patients, of whom approximately 10 were men and 5 were women, were aged about 31 to 85 years and were diagnosed with TNM stage I to III disease. Sequencing generated a total of approximately 130,000,000 productive TCRbeta reads, averaging around 4.2 million reads per sample. The study compared bulk TCRbeta repertoires from lung tumor tissue and matched distant non-tumor lung tissue of some 16 lung cancer patients. For each patient, one tumor sample and one normal lung sample were taken, giving about 29 paired specimens that underwent TCRbeta CDR3 sequencing. Findings and caveats that apply to the study as a whole: Peripheral blood was not sequenced, so blood TCRbeta repertoires were not examined in the lung cancer patients of the study. TCR diversity was significantly higher in younger patients, and higher tumor TCR diversity was associated with shorter overall and disease-free survival. A significantly larger cumulative share of the repertoire was made up by the top 100 clones in normal lung than in tumor tissue. Neither the sequencing platform nor unique molecular identifiers are named or mentioned anywhere in the methods. Significantly higher TCR diversity (inverse Simpson) was observed in tumor tissue than in normal lung tissue (approximately 440 vs 150, P = 0.0075, Mann-Whitney U test). With only approximately 16 patients in the cohort, the authors noted that larger samples and more detailed clinical data are needed.

RNA was isolated from bulk unsorted tissue, and RNA quality was assessed with a NanoDrop ND-1000 and an Agilent 2100. The normal lung samples consisted of distant non-tumor tissue collected more than 3 cm from the tumor edge. The donors were newly diagnosed lung cancer patients admitted for thoracic surgery in China from August to November 2014 who had not received prior chemotherapy. Patients who had received previous radiotherapy or chemotherapy, or who had another concurrent cancer, were excluded from the study. Surgical tissue pieces of 1-2 cm3 were preserved in RNAlater solution and were kept at -80 degrees C until use. Sequenced sample: distant non-tumor lung tissue. The sequence was collected from a man aged 55 to 70 with non-small cell lung cancer.

The DNA sequence is TGTGCCAGCAGTCCCGCCCCGGGAAGGCCGCTCTTC. It encodes CASSPAPGRPLF. The V and J genes are TRBV28 and TRBJ2-1; the D gene is perhaps TRBD2, on 5 matching bases. The CDR3 starts with the cysteine, ends with the phenylalanine, and has 12 residues. Solely the CDR3 DNA is kept, with 36 bases framed from the first base. From the germline V gene, CDR1 is MDHEN and CDR2 is SYDVKM.